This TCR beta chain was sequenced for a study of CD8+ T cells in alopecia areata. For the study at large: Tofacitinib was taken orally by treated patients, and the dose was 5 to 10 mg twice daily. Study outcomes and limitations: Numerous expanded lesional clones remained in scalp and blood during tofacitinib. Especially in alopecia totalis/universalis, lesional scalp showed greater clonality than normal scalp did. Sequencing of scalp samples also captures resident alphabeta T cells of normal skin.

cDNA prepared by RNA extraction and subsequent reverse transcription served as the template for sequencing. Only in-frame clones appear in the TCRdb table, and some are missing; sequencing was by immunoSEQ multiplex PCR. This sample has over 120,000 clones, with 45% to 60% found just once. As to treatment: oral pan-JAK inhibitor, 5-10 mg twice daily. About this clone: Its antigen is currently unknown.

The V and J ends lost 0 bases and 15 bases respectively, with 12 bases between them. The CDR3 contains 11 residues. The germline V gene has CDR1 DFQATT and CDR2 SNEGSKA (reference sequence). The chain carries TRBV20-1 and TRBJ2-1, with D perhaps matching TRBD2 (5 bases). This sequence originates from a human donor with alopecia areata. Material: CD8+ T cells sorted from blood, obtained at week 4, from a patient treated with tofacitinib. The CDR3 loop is CSAREGARRFF. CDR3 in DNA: TGCAGTGCTAGAGAGGGAGCGCGGCGGTTCTTC.